This T cell receptor (beta chain) was identified in a study of shared clonotypes between healthy human individuals. Study-wide results and limits: Large sequencing depth failed to make sorted-subset sequencing complete, rarefaction showed. All-four-donor shared clonotypes had higher generation probabilities than non-shared clonotypes did.

As to this clone: Its antigen remains unknown.

Germline loops: CDR1 LNHDA, CDR2 SQIVND (reference sequence). There are 13 residues in the CDR3. Trimming removed 5 bases from V and 2 bases from J, with 9 bases in between. Per the study methods: ImmunoSEQ gave junction-only sequences without quality scores, so filtering differed. Method: immunoSEQ multiplex PCR; TCRdb's copy keeps in-frame clones and lacks some. That table supplies the V and J calls and clone size; D and trimming were determined from the DNA. The sample holds about 2,500,000 clones, approximately 90% seen once. Study donors comprised healthy, HIV-negative adults devoid of recent acute infection or vaccination.

Sequencing used naive CD4+ T cells sorted from blood. Subset: CD45RA+ positively selected. The clonotype was recovered from a man younger than 30 in good health. The chain carries TRBV19 and TRBJ1-2, with D perhaps matching TRBD1 (6 bases). CDR3 coding DNA: TGTGCCAGTAGTGGGGACATAAACTATGGCTACACCTTC. The encoded protein is CASSGDINYGYTF.